This record covers a single T cell receptor beta chain. These data originate in a study of blood T cell repertoires in COVID-19. Study context: PBMCs, B-cell-depleted T cells, or T cells were the source of the cDNA or gDNA that made up the material.

Here immunoSEQ multiplex PCR was the method, and the copy in TCRdb shows in-frame clones only, minus some. The sample contains about 270,000 clones, roughly 90% of which appear only once. Germline V gene lookup returns CDR1 SGHVS and CDR2 FQNEAQ. The junction had 3 bases not matched to a gene; V was cut back by 5 bases and J by 3 bases. The CDR3 extends over 13 amino acids. The TCR originated in a woman in her fifties or sixties who had recovered from COVID-19. V usage is TRBV7-8 and J usage is TRBJ1-2; 7 bases fit TRBD1. Sequenced: PBMCs or T cells enriched from blood (not recorded which). The CDR3 DNA reads TGTGCCAGCAGCCCCGACAGGGACTATGGCTACACCTTC. Protein sequence: CASSPDRDYGYTF.